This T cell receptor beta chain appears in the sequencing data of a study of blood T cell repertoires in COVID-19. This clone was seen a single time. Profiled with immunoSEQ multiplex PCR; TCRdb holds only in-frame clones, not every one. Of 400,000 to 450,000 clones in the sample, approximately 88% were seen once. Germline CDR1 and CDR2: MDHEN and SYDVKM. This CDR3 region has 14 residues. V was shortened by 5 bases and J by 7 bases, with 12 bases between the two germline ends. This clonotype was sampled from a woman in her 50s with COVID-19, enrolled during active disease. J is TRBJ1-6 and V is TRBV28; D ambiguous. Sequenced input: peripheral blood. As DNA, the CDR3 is TGTGCCAGCAGTAGCCGGGTCTTAAATTCACCCCTCCACTTT. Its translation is CASSSRVLNSPLHF.